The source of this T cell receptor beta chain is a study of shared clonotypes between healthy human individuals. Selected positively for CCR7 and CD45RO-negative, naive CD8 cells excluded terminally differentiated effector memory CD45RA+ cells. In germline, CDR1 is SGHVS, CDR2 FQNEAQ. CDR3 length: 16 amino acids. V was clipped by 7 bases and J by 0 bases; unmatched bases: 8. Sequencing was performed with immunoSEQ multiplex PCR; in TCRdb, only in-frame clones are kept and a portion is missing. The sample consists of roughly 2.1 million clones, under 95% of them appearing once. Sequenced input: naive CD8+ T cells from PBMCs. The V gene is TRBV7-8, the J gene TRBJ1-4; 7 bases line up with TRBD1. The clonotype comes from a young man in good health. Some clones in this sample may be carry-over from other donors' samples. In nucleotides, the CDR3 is TGTGCCAGCACCAAGGACAGGTCGACAACTAATGAAAAACTGTTTTTT. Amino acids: CASTKDRSTTNEKLFF.